A single T cell receptor beta chain is shown here with its context. The antigen is undetermined. This sample stems from a study of tumor and adjacent non-tumor tissue in lung cancer. Turning to the study itself: Aged about 30 to 76 years, patients included fewer than 11 men and 5 women with stage I to III disease. Some 4.2 million productive TCRbeta reads were obtained per sample on average.

RNA was extracted from bulk tissue without any cell sorting. The normal lung tissue was taken more than 3 cm from the tumor edge. TCRbeta libraries were built with three rounds of nested PCR, modified from ARM-PCR. TCRdb re-called the multiplex PCR reads through MiXCR, storing one row per CDR3 protein. The sample records approximately 100,000 distinct CDR3 sequences, 65% being singletons. This CDR3 region has 14 residues. Between the trimmed V and J ends, which lost 5 bases and 0 bases, there was a span of 11 bases. Germline CDR1 and CDR2: MDHEN and SYDVKM. General study points: TCR diversity was significantly greater in tumor than normal lung tissue. Top 100 clones took a larger repertoire share in normal lung.

The sample taken for sequencing was distant non-tumor lung tissue. The clonotype was recovered from a man younger than 45 with non-small cell lung cancer. V usage is TRBV28 and J usage is TRBJ2-7; a weak D match, TRBD2 (6 bases). CDR3 sequence: CASSLVGGSYEQYF. The CDR3 nucleotides are TGTGCCAGCAGTCTCGTCGGGGGCTCCTACGAGCAGTACTTC.